Following are 15 T cell receptor beta chains from one sample sequenced in a study of a mutant IDH1 vaccine in newly diagnosed glioma. Noted time point: week 35, safety follow-up. Alongside topical imiquimod, each dose of vaccine comprised 300 ug of mutant IDH1 20-mer peptide. These receptors are not linked to any known antigen. TCRdb's table, derived via immunoSEQ multiplex PCR, lists solely in-frame clones and lacks some. The repertoire holds about 27,000 clones, with about four fifths as singletons. This material consisted of PBMCs, taken from a glioma patient whose treatment included an IDH1 peptide vaccine. Every receptor here comes from a man aged 50 or older with glioma.

The gene calls are TRBV4-3 and TRBJ2-5; 11 positions agree with TRBD2. Germline trimming cut 3 bases from V and 5 bases from J; bases unmatched to any gene: 2. The germline CDR1 and CDR2 sequences are LGHNA and YSLEER. This CDR3 contains 14 residues. The CDR3 reads CASSQLAGGETQYF. The CDR3 bases are TGCGCCAGCAGCCAGTTAGCGGGGGGGGAGACCCAGTACTTC.

This chain joins TRBV30 and TRBJ1-1; a possible D gene is TRBD1 (6 bases). V was cut by 2 bases and J by 8 bases, with 12 bases left in between. The CDR3 has 12 residues. From germline, CDR1 is GTSNPN and CDR2 SVGIG (reference sequence). As DNA, the CDR3 is TGTGCCTGGAGTCCCTGGACAGTCGAAGCTTTCTTT. Its protein product is CAWSPWTVEAFF. Complete variable domain (other parts from reference TRBV30 and TRBJ1-1): SQTIHQWPATLVQPVGSPLSLECTVEGTSNPNLYWYRQAAGRGLQLLFYSVGIGQISSEVPQNLSASRPQDRQFILSSKKLLLSDSGFYLCAWSPWTVEAFFGQGTRLTVV.

Remarks on this clone: At one end, the junction sequence differs from germline, possibly due to a read error. The chain combines TRBV2 with TRBJ2-5; either TRBD1 or TRBD2 may supply D (5 bases each). The CDR3 runs to 14 residues. Germline V gene lookup returns CDR1 SNHLY and CDR2 FYNNEI. This chain's CDR3 is CASSAGTPQGTQYF. The DNA for the CDR3 is TGTGCCAGCAGTGCCGGGACGCCCCAAGGGACCCAGTACTTC. The variable domain in full, completed from reference TRBV2 and TRBJ2-5, reads EPEVTQTPSHQVTQMGQEVILRCVPISNHLYFYWYRQILGQKVEFLVSFYNNEISEKSEIFDDQFSVERPDGSNFTLKIRSTKLEDSAMYFCASSAGTPQGTQYFGPGTRLLVL.

J is TRBJ1-2 and V is TRBV25-1; 7 positions match TRBD1. The CDR3 covers 14 residues. Looked up from germline, CDR1 is MGHDK and CDR2 is SYGVNS. Losses at the gene ends were 6 bases for V and 3 bases for J; bases not matched to a gene: 7. The CDR3: CASRGGGWYYGYTF. In nucleotides, the CDR3 is TGTGCCAGCAGAGGAGGGGGCTGGTACTATGGCTACACCTTC.

The V call is TRBV7-9, the J call TRBJ1-2; D unclear. There are 11 residues in the CDR3. Germline assignment: CDR1 SEHNR and CDR2 FQNEAQ (reference sequence). V gave up 1 base and J gave up 3 bases, with 0 bases separating them. The CDR3 nucleotides are TGTGCCAGCAGCTTAGACTATGGCTACACCTTC. Translation: CASSLDYGYTF. Together with reference TRBV7-9 and TRBJ1-2, the CDR3 gives the full variable domain: DTGVSQNPRHKITKRGQNVTFRCDPISEHNRLYWYRQTLGQGPEFLTYFQNEAQLEKSRLLSDRFSAERPKGSFSTLEIQRTEQGDSAMYLCASSLDYGYTFGSGTRLTVV.

The CDR3: CASGMWDTLNTEAFF. The CDR3 region has the DNA TGTGCTAGTGGTATGTGGGACACTTTGAACACTGAAGCTTTCTTT. The chain employs TRBV12-5 and TRBJ1-1, with a possible D match to TRBD1 (6 bases). The germline V and J ends were trimmed by 5 bases and 0 bases, with 13 bases remaining between them. This CDR3 has 15 amino acids. Germline values: CDR1 LGHNT, CDR2 FRNRAP.

The rearrangement joins TRBV5-1 to TRBJ1-5; D not resolved. The V and J ends lost 1 base and 5 bases respectively, with 10 bases between them. Germline CDR1 is SGHRS and CDR2 is YFSETQ. The length of the CDR3 is 14 residues. CDR3: CASSLSGGDQPQHF. The CDR3 DNA follows: TGCGCCAGCAGCTTGTCGGGTGGGGATCAGCCCCAGCATTTT.

This rearrangement joins TRBV4-1 to TRBJ1-6; tentatively, D is TRBD1 (5 bases). This CDR3 is 22 amino acids long. The germline V gene has CDR1 MGHRA and CDR2 YSYEKL. V was pared by 1 base and J by 12 bases, with 37 bases between. The CDR3 here is CASSQALAGSNPAQELFGPLHF. The CDR3 bases are TGCGCCAGCAGCCAAGCGTTGGCCGGATCCAACCCTGCACAGGAACTATTCGGACCCCTCCACTTT.

This chain uses TRBV7-9 with TRBJ1-2, with 7 bases identical to TRBD1. The length of the CDR3 is 14 residues. Germline V CDR1 and CDR2: SEHNR, FQNEAQ (reference sequence). J gave up 4 bases and V 5 bases, and 7 bases lay outside the gene matches. The CDR3 spells CASSPGGTFYGYTF. The CDR3 coding sequence is TGTGCCAGCAGCCCAGGGGGGACCTTCTATGGCTACACCTTC.

V usage is TRBV5-1 and J usage is TRBJ2-7; TRBD2 might be the D (5 bases). This CDR3 contains 15 residues. The V gene lost 4 bases and the J gene lost 2 bases, with 16 bases spanning the gap. CDR1 and CDR2 from the germline V gene are SGHRS and YFSETQ. CDR3 sequence: CASSLSGRDPYEQYF. The DNA for the CDR3 is TGCGCCAGCAGCCTCTCGGGGAGAGACCCCTACGAGCAGTACTTC. Based on the CDR3 plus reference TRBV5-1 and TRBJ2-7, the full variable domain is KAGVTQTPRYLIKTRGQQVTLSCSPISGHRSVSWYQQTPGQGLQFLFEYFSETQRNKGNFPGRFSGRQFSNSRSEMNVSTLELGDSALYLCASSLSGRDPYEQYFGPGTRLTVT.

The rearrangement links TRBV30 to TRBJ1-6; 7 nucleotides match TRBD1. V dropped 0 bases and J dropped 12; count of bases not matched to a gene: 14. The CDR3 extends over 16 amino acids. The germline V gene has CDR1 GTSNPN and CDR2 SVGIG (reference sequence). CDR3 amino acids: CAWSVYKGTETRPLHF. The CDR3 DNA reads TGTGCCTGGAGTGTATATAAAGGGACAGAGACGCGACCCCTCCACTTT.

J is TRBJ2-1 and V is TRBV6-6, with 7 positions matching TRBD1. Trimming removed 8 bases from V and 7 bases from J; junction bases left unmatched: 11. The CDR3 runs to 14 residues. Per germline, CDR1 MNHNY and CDR2 SVGAGI (reference sequence). Here the CDR3 reads CASLSRDRRNEQFF. As DNA, the CDR3 is TGTGCCAGCCTAAGCCGGGACAGACGAAATGAGCAGTTCTTC.

The chain has TRBV7-2 and TRBJ2-3, with D possibly matching TRBD1 (6 bases). Germline V gene data show CDR1 as SGHTA and CDR2 as FQGNSA. The CDR3 consists of 15 residues. V was cut by 4 bases and J by 2 bases, with 13 bases left in between. DNA of the CDR3: TGTGCCAGCAGCTCGAACAGGGCATCCACAGATACGCAGTATTTT. This sequence encodes CASSSNRASTDTQYF.

This clone was picked up one time. The V and J genes are TRBV6-1 and TRBJ2-3; D is uncertain. V was shortened by 6 bases and J by 2 bases, with 9 bases between the two germline ends. Germline-derived CDR1 and CDR2 are MNHNS and SASEGT. This CDR3 contains 13 residues. CDR3 sequence: CASRTTNTDTQYF. The CDR3 DNA sequence: TGTGCCAGCAGGACGACCAACACAGATACGCAGTATTTT.

This clone is a singleton in its sample. V and J are TRBV2 and TRBJ1-4; 8 positions match TRBD1. The CDR3 extends over 14 amino acids. After removal of 8 bases from V and 4 bases from J, the junction contained 6 bases not matched to a gene. Per germline, CDR1 SNHLY and CDR2 FYNNEI. This CDR3 is CASAQGANNEKLFF. The CDR3 nucleotides read TGTGCCAGCGCCCAGGGGGCGAATAATGAAAAACTGTTTTTT. Full variable domain (missing parts from reference TRBV2 and TRBJ1-4): EPEVTQTPSHQVTQMGQEVILRCVPISNHLYFYWYRQILGQKVEFLVSFYNNEISEKSEIFDDQFSVERPDGSNFTLKIRSTKLEDSAMYFCASAQGANNEKLFFGSGTQLSVL.